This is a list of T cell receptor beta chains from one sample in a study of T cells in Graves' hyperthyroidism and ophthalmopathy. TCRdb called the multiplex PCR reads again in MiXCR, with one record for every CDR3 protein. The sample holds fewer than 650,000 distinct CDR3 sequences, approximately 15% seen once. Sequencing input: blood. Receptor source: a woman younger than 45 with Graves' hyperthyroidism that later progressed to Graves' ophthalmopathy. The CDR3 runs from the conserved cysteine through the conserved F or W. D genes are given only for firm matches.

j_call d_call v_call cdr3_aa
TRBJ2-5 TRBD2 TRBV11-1 CASSGPSGSETQYF
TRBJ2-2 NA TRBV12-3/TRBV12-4 CASSGVRELGYEAGELFF
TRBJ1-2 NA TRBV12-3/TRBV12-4 CASSFRELEGYTF
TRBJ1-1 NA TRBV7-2 CASSLVAGSTEAFF
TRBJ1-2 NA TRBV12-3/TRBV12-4 CASSEVDYGYTF
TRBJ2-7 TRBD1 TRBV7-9 CASSLGQNSYEQYF
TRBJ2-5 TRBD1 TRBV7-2 CASSPRGQGVTKTQYF
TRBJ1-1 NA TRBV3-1 CASSPSRGGDTEAFF
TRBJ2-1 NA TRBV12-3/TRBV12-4 CASSPLKGGGGSYNEQFF
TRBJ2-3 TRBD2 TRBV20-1 CSAIEAGSTATQYF
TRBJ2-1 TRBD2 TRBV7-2 CASSPGGPTNEQFF
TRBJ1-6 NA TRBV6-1 CASSENLGSPLHF
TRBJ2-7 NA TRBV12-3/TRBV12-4 CASSDTGLAYEQYF
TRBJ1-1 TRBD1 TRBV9 CAGSPRQGQNTEAFF
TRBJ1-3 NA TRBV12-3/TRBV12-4 CASSFAEAGNTIYF
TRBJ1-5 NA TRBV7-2 CASSSYNQPQHF
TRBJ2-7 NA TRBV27 CASSFVGGTYEQYF
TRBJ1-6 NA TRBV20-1 CSAELTLRNSPLHF
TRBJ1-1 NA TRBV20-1 CSAFEGEKEAFF
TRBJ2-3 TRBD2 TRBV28 CASSPAEASGMDTQYF
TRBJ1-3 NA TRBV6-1 CASSDDTIYF
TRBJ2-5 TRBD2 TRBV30 CAWSEGLAGVRETQYF
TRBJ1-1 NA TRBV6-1 CASEAGALNTEAFF
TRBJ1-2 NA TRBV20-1 CSARSLGWGRELAGYTF
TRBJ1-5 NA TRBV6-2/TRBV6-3 CASSYLGGGQPQHF
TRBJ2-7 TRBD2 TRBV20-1 CSARLAGNPEQYF
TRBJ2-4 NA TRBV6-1 CASVRKNIQYF
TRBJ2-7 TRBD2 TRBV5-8 CASSLVAGGSYEQYF
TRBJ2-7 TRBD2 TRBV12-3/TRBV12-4 CASSLSGGRNEQYF
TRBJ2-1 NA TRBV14 CASSQGGSVEQFF
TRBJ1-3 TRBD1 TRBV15 CATTPGTDSGNTIYF
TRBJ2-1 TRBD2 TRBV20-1 CSAKGLAGVSNEQFF
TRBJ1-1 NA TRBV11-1 CASSTRQAMNTEAFF
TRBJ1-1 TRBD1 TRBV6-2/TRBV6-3 CASHYFGTVNTEAFF
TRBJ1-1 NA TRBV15 CATSRDLGATEAFF
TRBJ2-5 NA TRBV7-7 CASSPTYQGETQYF
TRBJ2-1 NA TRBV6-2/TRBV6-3 CASSYSHPANEQFF
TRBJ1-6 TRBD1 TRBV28 CASGLDRGNSPLHF
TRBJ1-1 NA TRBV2 CASSEAWQPLRNTEAFF
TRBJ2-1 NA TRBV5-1 CASSFTPPSPDEQFF